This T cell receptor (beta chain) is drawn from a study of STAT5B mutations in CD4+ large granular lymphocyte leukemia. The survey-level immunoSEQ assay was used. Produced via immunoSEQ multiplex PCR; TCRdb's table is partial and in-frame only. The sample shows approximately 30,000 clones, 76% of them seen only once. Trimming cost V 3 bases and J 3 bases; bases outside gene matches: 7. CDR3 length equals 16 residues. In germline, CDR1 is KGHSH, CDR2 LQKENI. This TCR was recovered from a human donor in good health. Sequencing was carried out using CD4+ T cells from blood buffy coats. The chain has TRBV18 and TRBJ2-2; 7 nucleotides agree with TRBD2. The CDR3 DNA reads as TGTGCCAGCTCACCGATACCGGGGAGGGACACCGGGGAGCTGTTTTTT. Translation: CASSPIPGRDTGELFF. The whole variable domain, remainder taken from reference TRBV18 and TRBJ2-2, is NAGVMQNPRHLVRRRGQEARLRCSPMKGHSHVYWYRQLPEEGLKFMVYLQKENIIDESGMPKERFSAEFPKEGPSILRIQQVVRGDSAAYFCASSPIPGRDTGELFFGEGSRLTVL.